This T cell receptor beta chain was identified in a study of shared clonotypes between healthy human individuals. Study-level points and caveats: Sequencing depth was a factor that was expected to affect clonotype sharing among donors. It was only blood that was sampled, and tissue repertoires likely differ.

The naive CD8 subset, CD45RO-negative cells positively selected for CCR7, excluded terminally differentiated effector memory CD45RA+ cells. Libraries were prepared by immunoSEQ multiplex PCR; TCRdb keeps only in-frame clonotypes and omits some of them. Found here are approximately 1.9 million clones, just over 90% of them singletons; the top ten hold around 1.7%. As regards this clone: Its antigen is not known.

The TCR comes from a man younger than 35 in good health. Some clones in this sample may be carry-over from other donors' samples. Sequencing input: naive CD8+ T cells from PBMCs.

The CDR3 protein is CATSGLVLSNEQFF. As DNA, the CDR3 is TGCGCCACCTCGGGACTAGTTCTGAGCAATGAGCAGTTCTTC. The V and J genes are TRBV10-2 and TRBJ2-1, with 8 bases that match TRBD2. Germline CDR1 reads WSHSY; CDR2 reads SAAADI. V lost 10 bases, J lost 6 bases, and 11 bases stayed unmatched. The CDR3 contains 14 residues.